The entry below describes one T cell receptor (beta chain). Its antigen is as yet unknown. The CDR3 loop spans 13 amino acids. The V and J ends lost 5 bases and 14 bases, in that order; junction bases with no gene match: 10. Germline-derived CDR1 and CDR2 are SGDLS and YYNGEE. The sample is drawn from a study of cytomegalovirus exposure and HLA in healthy donors. Study-level findings and limits: Follow-up analysis later connected one missense variant in DCLRE1C with trimming of TCR beta V- and J-genes. Several of the most significant clusters were apparently associated with common viral pathogens in a later analysis.

60 Vbeta and 13 Jbeta primers were used in PCR. TCRdb's table, derived via immunoSEQ multiplex PCR, lists solely in-frame clones and lacks some. Seen here are under 200,000 clones, around 79% observed once, and the top ten hold 4.3%. Sequencing was performed on PBMCs. The TCR originated in a middle-aged man in good health and CMV-seronegative. The chain is built from TRBV9 and TRBJ1-4, with TRBD1 identical over 9 bases. DNA for the CDR3: TGTGCCAGCAGTAGTACTCCGGGACAGGGTCTGTTTTTT. Translation gives CASSSTPGQGLFF.